This T cell receptor (beta chain) appears in the sequencing data of a study of blood T cell repertoires in COVID-19 (dated by TCRdb to between 2020 and 2021). Notes on the research overall: Samples covering the acute and convalescent phases of COVID-19 were provided by collaborators in the United States, Italy and Spain. Sample metadata almost always included a de-identified subject ID, COVID-19 status, age in years and sex. Subjects who had been exposed to COVID-19, were actively infected with it, or had recovered from it provided the deeply sampled blood TCRbeta repertoires that made up the dataset. Where HLA class I and class II types were available, the types were taken from metadata supplied by the sample provider, not from assay-based typing. The material from the prospective study consisted of cDNA or gDNA derived from T cells, B-cell-depleted T cells, or PBMCs. A freely available public database, intended as a resource for researchers studying the immune response to SARS-CoV-2, is where the repertoires were released. Samples were obtained from the ongoing ImmuneRACE study (first 160 participants) and from 1,254 subjects provided by 6 global collaborators.

Study-wide findings and limitations: Clinical and demographic metadata were provided uncurated, with the amount varying by source and participant.

Whole blood was collected in K2EDTA tubes by collaborating institutions according to the institutions' own protocols. For TCRbeta analysis, collaborator samples were shipped as frozen whole blood, as isolated PBMCs, or as DNA extracted from either sample type. The immunoSEQ Assay, a bias-controlled multiplex PCR, was used to amplify TCRbeta CDR3 regions from genomic DNA. The original methods were these. Nucleated cell counts per sample were estimated from amplification of reference gene primers within the assay. To quantify the absolute abundance of each unique TCRbeta CDR3 rearrangement, sequence reads were collapsed and filtered. For each sample, productive Simpson clonality was calculated as the square root of Simpson's diversity index across productive rearrangements. TCRdb re-hosts the immuneACCESS table, in-frame sequences only. Its copies lack some clones; in the studies checked, an unresolved V gene accounts for under half of them, and the cause for the rest is not known. That table furnishes V, J and clone size, whereas the DNA furnished D and trimming. In all, the sample holds some 70,000 clones, and roughly nine tenths of those were seen once. Clones ranked in the top ten supply 7.3% of the sample.

Comment on this clone: What antigen it recognizes has not been identified. Within one base of it there is no much larger clone, and no base qualities were kept.

Inclusive of the bounding cysteine and phenylalanine, the CDR3 is 13 residues long. Just the 39-base CDR3 DNA is kept, in frame starting at base 1. The germline ends are 10 bases apart after V is trimmed by 3 bases and J by 5 bases. Sample: peripheral blood. The sequence is built from TRBV12-3 or TRBV12-4 and TRBJ1-2, with the D gene call left open. The origin of this receptor is a human donor in a cohort sampled during active COVID-19. The nucleotides read TGTGCCAGCAGTTTGATGGCGGAGTATGGCTACACCTTC. Its protein reads: CASSLMAEYGYTF.